This T cell receptor (beta chain) was sequenced for a study of cytomegalovirus exposure and HLA in healthy donors. Study outcomes and limitations: Sequencing likely caused a cluster of highly shared sequence variants. Most TCR sequences proved rare, with some public TCRs found in many donors. Investigators reported some 150 TCR beta chains as tied to cytomegalovirus. Later analysis revealed greater clonal expansion in HLA-associated TCR beta chains than in equally common others.

PCR used 60 Vbeta primers and 13 Jbeta primers. Measured with immunoSEQ multiplex PCR; TCRdb has only the in-frame clones, and not every one. Counted here are about 77,000 clones, over 65% occurring once; the ten biggest clones make up 4% to 5.5%. This clone showed up just once. Antigen: not known. The V end was cut by 8 bases, the J end by 0 bases, with 11 bases between. Germline V CDR1 and CDR2: SNHLY, FYNNEI. The CDR3 is made up of 13 amino acids. Sequences were obtained from PBMCs. The sequence derives from a man aged 35 to 55 in good health and CMV-seronegative. V usage is TRBV2 and J usage is TRBJ2-7; no reliable D call. The CDR3 bases are TGTGCCAGCCACATGGGCCTCTCCTACGAGCAGTACTTC. Translation: CASHMGLSYEQYF.